A selection of T cell receptor beta chains follows, all from one sample in a study of T cells in Graves' hyperthyroidism and ophthalmopathy. TCRdb fed the multiplex PCR reads into MiXCR, producing one record per CDR3 protein. The repertoire holds about 400,000 distinct CDR3 sequences, with 15% to 19% as singletons. Sequences were obtained from blood. The receptors originated from a woman aged 18-29 years with Graves' hyperthyroidism. Both conserved end residues are part of each CDR3. A D gene is named only where the DNA matches it firmly. Only some rows state a clone size, as once, few, many or a class for expanded clones.

d_call,v_call,cdr3_length,j_call,clone_size,cdr3_nt,cdr3_aa
TRBD2,TRBV12-3/TRBV12-4,17,TRBJ2-2,NA,TGTGCCAGCAGTTTAACCGGGACTAGCGGGGCCCAGGGGGAGCTGTTTTTT,CASSLTGTSGAQGELFF
NA,TRBV20-1,11,TRBJ2-5,many,TGCAGTGCCGCCGGGCAAGAGACCCAGTACTTC,CSAAGQETQYF
NA,TRBV12-3/TRBV12-4,16,TRBJ2-1,many,TGTGCCAGCAGTTCCCTGACAGGGAGGAGGTACAATGAGCAGTTCTTC,CASSSLTGRRYNEQFF
TRBD2,TRBV19,13,TRBJ2-2,many,TGTGCCAGTAGGAAGCGGGGGCCCGGGGAGCTGTTTTTT,CASRKRGPGELFF
TRBD2,TRBV27,23,TRBJ2-1,many,TGTGCCAGCAGTCCACGATCCGGGACTCCCGGACTAGCGTTTAAAGGGGCGTACAATGAGCAGTTCTTC,CASSPRSGTPGLAFKGAYNEQFF
NA,TRBV27,15,TRBJ1-3,few,TGTGCCAGCAGTTTTGCAGGGACGGGCGGAAACACCATATATTTT,CASSFAGTGGNTIYF
TRBD2,TRBV12-5,14,TRBJ2-7,many,TGTGCTAGTGGTGCGGGACTAGAAAGTAACGAGCAGTACTTC,CASGAGLESNEQYF
TRBD1,TRBV6-1,15,TRBJ2-1,many,TGTGCCAGCAGTCGACAAGGACAGGGGAGGAATGAGCAGTTCTTC,CASSRQGQGRNEQFF
TRBD2,TRBV7-9,15,TRBJ2-7,many,TGTGCCAGCAGCCCTGGGGGGGGGGATCTCGAAGAGCAGTACTTC,CASSPGGGDLEEQYF
TRBD1,TRBV19,15,TRBJ1-2,NA,TGTGCCAGTAGTGCCGGACAGGGGGCTAACTATGGCTACACCTTC,CASSAGQGANYGYTF
NA,TRBV20-1,13,TRBJ1-2,NA,TGCAGTGCTAGAGGAGTAGTACCCTATGGCTACACCTTC,CSARGVVPYGYTF
TRBD2,TRBV6-2/TRBV6-3,14,TRBJ2-5,NA,TGTGCCATTAGACTAGCGGGAGGGCTAGAGACCCAGTACTTC,CAIRLAGGLETQYF
TRBD2,TRBV28,16,TRBJ2-3,many,TGTGCCAGCAGTCCCACAGGACTAGCGGTCTCAGATACGCAGTATTTT,CASSPTGLAVSDTQYF
TRBD2,TRBV7-9,17,TRBJ2-1,many,TGTGCCAGCAGCTCAATTTCTAGCGGGAGCTTCTACAATGAGCAGTTCTTC,CASSSISSGSFYNEQFF
TRBD1,TRBV27,15,TRBJ1-2,few,TGTGCCAGCAGTCCGGGGACAGGGGGCGTCTATGGCTACACCTTC,CASSPGTGGVYGYTF
TRBD2,TRBV19,15,TRBJ2-1,NA,TGTGCCAGTGGCCAGCGGGGAGATCTCTACAATGAGCAGTTCTTC,CASGQRGDLYNEQFF
NA,TRBV7-8,19,TRBJ1-6,NA,TGTGCCAGCAGCTTAGCCTCAAGACGGGACACAGGAAGGAATTCACCCCTCCACTTT,CASSLASRRDTGRNSPLHF
TRBD2,TRBV6-1,13,TRBJ2-5,many,TGTGCCAGCAACGGGAGGGCCTGGGAGACCCAGTACTTC,CASNGRAWETQYF
NA,TRBV5-1,13,TRBJ1-1,many,TGTGCCAGCAGCCCAAGGGGAGGCACTGAAGCTTTCTTT,CASSPRGGTEAFF
TRBD1,TRBV30,16,TRBJ2-2,many,TGTGCCTGGATAAGGGCAGGGGGCGCAGCCGCCGGGGAGCTGTTTTTT,CAWIRAGGAAAGELFF
NA,TRBV11-2,14,TRBJ2-1,once,TGTGCCAGCAGCTTGCGCCTGGAGAGGCATGAGCAGTTCTTC,CASSLRLERHEQFF
TRBD2,TRBV7-2,14,TRBJ2-5,many,TGTGCCAGCAGCTTTACGGGGGGCCAAGAGACCCAGTACTTC,CASSFTGGQETQYF
TRBD1,TRBV7-9,15,TRBJ2-1,NA,TGTGCCAGCAGCCCGGGGACAGGACGTCGGAATGAGCAGTTCTTC,CASSPGTGRRNEQFF
NA,TRBV5-1,15,TRBJ2-3,few,TGCGCCAGCAGCTCCGGGGGAAGTTGGGCAGATACGCAGTATTTT,CASSSGGSWADTQYF
NA,TRBV5-1,12,TRBJ2-1,many,TGCGCCAGCAGCTTCCAGCTCGATGAGCAGTTCTTC,CASSFQLDEQFF
TRBD2,TRBV6-1,21,TRBJ2-3,many,TGTGCCAGCAGTGGGACGGGAGGGACTAGCGGTCCTCCTCGAGGCACAGATACGCAGTATTTT,CASSGTGGTSGPPRGTDTQYF
NA,TRBV5-1,12,TRBJ2-5,few,TGCGCCAGCAGCTCCGGCCAAGAGGCCCAGTACTTC,CASSSGQEAQYF
TRBD1,TRBV6-1,14,TRBJ1-4,many,TGTGCCAGCAGTCCCCGACAGGGGCAGGAAAAACTGTTTTTT,CASSPRQGQEKLFF
TRBD2,TRBV7-6,16,TRBJ2-5,NA,TGTGCCAGTCAAATGGGTGGCGGGGGGGCCGTGGAGACCCAGTACTTC,CASQMGGGGAVETQYF
TRBD2,TRBV11-2,17,TRBJ2-2,many,TGTGCCAGCAGGGGCACTAGCGGGAGTACGAACACCGGGGAGCTGTTTTTT,CASRGTSGSTNTGELFF
TRBD2,TRBV3-1,14,TRBJ2-7,many,TGTGCCAGCAGCCCGGGACTAGCGGTAGCCAAGCAGTACTTC,CASSPGLAVAKQYF
NA,TRBV12-3/TRBV12-4,12,TRBJ1-5,many,TGTGCCAGTGGGCAGGGTGCACAGCCCCAGCATTTT,CASGQGAQPQHF
NA,TRBV5-1,14,TRBJ2-7,few,TGCGCCAGCAGCTTGGTCGCGGGGTCCTACGGGCAGTACTTC,CASSLVAGSYGQYF
NA,TRBV10-1,12,TRBJ2-7,many,TGCGCCAGCAGGACGGTGACCTACGAGCAGTACTTC,CASRTVTYEQYF
TRBD1,TRBV4-1,19,TRBJ2-1,once,TGCGCCAGCAGCCTAAAGAGGGGCCGCGGACAGGGTTCCTACAATGAGCAGTTCTTC,CASSLKRGRGQGSYNEQFF
NA,TRBV20-1,15,TRBJ2-5,NA,TGCAGTGCGAGGAGGGGGGGGGGAGGGCAAGAGACCCAGTACTTC,CSARRGGGGQETQYF
NA,TRBV6-6,11,TRBJ1-1,many,TGTGCCAGCAGTTACTCGGGGGGAGCTTTCTTT,CASSYSGGAFF
NA,TRBV20-1,15,TRBJ1-4,many,TGCAGTGCTAGACACTTTGGCAGGGACAATGAAAAACTGTTTTTT,CSARHFGRDNEKLFF
TRBD1,TRBV2,14,TRBJ1-3,many,TGTGCCAGCAGTCAGACAGGGTCTGGAAACACCATATATTTT,CASSQTGSGNTIYF
NA,TRBV15,13,TRBJ2-1,many,TGTGCCACCAGCAGAGATGCCGGTGGGGAGCAGTTCTTC,CATSRDAGGEQFF
TRBD1,TRBV20-1,14,TRBJ1-4,NA,TGCAGTGCTAGAGCCGGGACAGGGGCTGAAAAACTGTTTTTT,CSARAGTGAEKLFF
TRBD1,TRBV4-1,14,TRBJ2-7,many,TGCGCCAGCAGCCAGAGGACAGGGTCCTACGAGCAGTACTTC,CASSQRTGSYEQYF
NA,TRBV3-1,14,TRBJ2-1,many,TGTGCCAGCAGCCGGGGGGGCGTTTACAATGAGCAGTTCTTC,CASSRGGVYNEQFF
NA,TRBV19,15,TRBJ1-4,NA,TGTGCCAGTAGTATACCGGGCCTGAAAGGGGAAAAACTGTTTTTT,CASSIPGLKGEKLFF
TRBD1,TRBV6-1,13,TRBJ2-7,NA,TGTGCCAGCCCGGGACAGGGGGAAGGCGAGCAGTACTTC,CASPGQGEGEQYF